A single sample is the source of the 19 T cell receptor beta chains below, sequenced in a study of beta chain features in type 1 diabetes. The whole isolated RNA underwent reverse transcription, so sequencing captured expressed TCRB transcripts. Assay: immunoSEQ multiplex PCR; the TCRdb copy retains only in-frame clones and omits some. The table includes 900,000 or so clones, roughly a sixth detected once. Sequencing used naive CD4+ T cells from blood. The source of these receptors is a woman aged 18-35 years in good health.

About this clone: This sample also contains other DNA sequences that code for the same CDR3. The CDR3 bases are TGCAGCGTTTGCCCCAGGACTAGCGGGATATACAATGAGCAGTTCTTC. This sequence encodes CSVCPRTSGIYNEQFF. The V call is TRBV29-1, the J call TRBJ2-1; 12 bases match TRBD2. The length of the CDR3 is 16 residues. Germline V gives CDR1 SQVTM, CDR2 ANQGSEA. V was pared by 5 bases and J by 4 bases, with 9 bases of the junction left unmatched.

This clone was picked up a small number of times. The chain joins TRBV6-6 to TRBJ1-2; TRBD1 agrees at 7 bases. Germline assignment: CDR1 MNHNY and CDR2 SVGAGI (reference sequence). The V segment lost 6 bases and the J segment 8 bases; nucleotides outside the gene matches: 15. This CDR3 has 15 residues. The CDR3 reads CASSPLGRGTEGYTF. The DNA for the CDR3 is TGTGCCAGCAGCCCCCTGGGTCGGGGGACAGAAGGCTACACCTTC.

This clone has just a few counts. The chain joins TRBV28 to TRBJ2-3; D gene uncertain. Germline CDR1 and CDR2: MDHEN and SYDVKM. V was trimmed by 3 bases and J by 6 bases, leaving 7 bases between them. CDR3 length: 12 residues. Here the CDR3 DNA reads TGTGCCAGCAGTTTGACCTGGGATACGCAGTATTTT. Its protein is CASSLTWDTQYF.

The CDR3 loop reads CASSLFPGQDSYNEQFF. DNA of the CDR3: TGTGCCAGCAGCTTATTCCCCGGGCAGGACTCCTACAATGAGCAGTTCTTC. The gene calls are TRBV7-8 and TRBJ2-1; D is ambiguous. The CDR3 is made up of 17 amino acids. V was trimmed by 2 bases and J by 0 bases, leaving 14 bases between them. CDR1 SGHVS and CDR2 FQNEAQ come from the germline V gene.

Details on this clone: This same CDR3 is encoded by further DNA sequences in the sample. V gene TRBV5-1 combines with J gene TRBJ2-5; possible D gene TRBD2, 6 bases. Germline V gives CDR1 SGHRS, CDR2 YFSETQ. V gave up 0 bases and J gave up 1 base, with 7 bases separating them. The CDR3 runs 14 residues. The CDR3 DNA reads TGCGCCAGCAGCTTGGCCGGGGGCCAAGAGACCCAGTACTTC. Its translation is CASSLAGGQETQYF.

The CDR3 here is CASSPRQSANYGYTF. CDR3 coding DNA: TGTGCCAGCAGCCCGAGACAGAGCGCTAACTATGGCTACACCTTC. The rearrangement links TRBV7-2 to TRBJ1-2; D may be TRBD1 (5 bases). Germline V CDR1 and CDR2: SGHTA, FQGNSA. CDR3 size: 15 residues. Trimming pared 5 bases from V and 0 bases from J, leaving 13 bases between.

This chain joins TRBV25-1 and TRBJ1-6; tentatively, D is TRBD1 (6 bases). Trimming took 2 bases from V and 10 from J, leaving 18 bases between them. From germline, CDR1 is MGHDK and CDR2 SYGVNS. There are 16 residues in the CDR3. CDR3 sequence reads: CASSEGLPGAGSPLHF. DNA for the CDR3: TGTGCCAGCAGTGAAGGCCTCCCAGGGGCCGGATCACCCCTCCACTTT. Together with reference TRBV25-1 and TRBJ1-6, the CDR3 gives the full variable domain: EADIYQTPRYLVIGTGKKITLECSQTMGHDKMYWYQQDPGMELHLIHYSYGVNSTEKGDLSSESTVSRIRTEHFPLTLESARPSHTSQYLCASSEGLPGAGSPLHFGNGTRLTVT.

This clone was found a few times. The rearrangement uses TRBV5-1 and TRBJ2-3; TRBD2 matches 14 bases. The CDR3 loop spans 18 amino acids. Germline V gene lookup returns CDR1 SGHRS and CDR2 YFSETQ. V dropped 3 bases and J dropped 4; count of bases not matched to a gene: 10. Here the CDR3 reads CASSSSGTSGSGADTQYF. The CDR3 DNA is TGCGCCAGCAGCTCTTCCGGGACTAGCGGGAGCGGCGCAGATACGCAGTATTTT.

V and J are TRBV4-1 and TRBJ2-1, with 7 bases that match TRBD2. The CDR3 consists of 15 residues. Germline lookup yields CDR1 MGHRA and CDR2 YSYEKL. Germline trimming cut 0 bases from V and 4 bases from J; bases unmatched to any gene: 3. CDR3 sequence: CASSQEGRGYNEQFF. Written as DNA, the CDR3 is TGCGCCAGCAGCCAAGAGGGGCGGGGGTACAATGAGCAGTTCTTC.

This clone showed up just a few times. In DNA form, the CDR3 reads TGTGCCAGCAGCTTGGGGGAGGGCCCTAACAATGAGCAGTTCTTC. Its protein is CASSLGEGPNNEQFF. The chain recombines TRBV5-4 with TRBJ2-1; 7 nucleotides align to TRBD2. The germline gives CDR1 SGHNT, CDR2 YYREEE (reference sequence). The CDR3 is made up of 15 amino acids. After removal of 0 bases from V and 5 bases from J, the junction contained 5 bases not matched to a gene.

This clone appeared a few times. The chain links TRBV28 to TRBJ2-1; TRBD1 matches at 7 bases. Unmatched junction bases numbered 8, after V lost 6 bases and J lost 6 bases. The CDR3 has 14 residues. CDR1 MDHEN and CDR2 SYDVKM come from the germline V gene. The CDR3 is CASSGQAVPNEQFF. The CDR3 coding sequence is TGTGCCAGCAGCGGACAGGCAGTCCCCAATGAGCAGTTCTTC.

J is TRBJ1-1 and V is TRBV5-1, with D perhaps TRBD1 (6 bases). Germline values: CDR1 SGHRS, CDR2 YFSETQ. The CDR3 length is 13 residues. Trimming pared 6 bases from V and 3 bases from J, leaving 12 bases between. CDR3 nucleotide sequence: TGCGCCAGCAACAGGGACGGGCACACTGAAGCTTTCTTT. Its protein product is CASNRDGHTEAFF.

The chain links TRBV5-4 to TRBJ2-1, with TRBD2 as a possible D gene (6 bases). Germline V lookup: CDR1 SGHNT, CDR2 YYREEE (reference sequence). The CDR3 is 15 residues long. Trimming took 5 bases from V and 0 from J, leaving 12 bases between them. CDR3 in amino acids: CASSSSVSSYNEQFF. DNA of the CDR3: TGTGCCAGCAGTTCTAGCGTGAGCTCCTACAATGAGCAGTTCTTC.

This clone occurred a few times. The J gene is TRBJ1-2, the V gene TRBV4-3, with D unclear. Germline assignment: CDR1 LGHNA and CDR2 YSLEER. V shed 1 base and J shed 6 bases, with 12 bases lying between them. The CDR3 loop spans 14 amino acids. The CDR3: CASSQAERAHGYTF. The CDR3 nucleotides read TGCGCCAGCAGCCAAGCTGAGAGGGCGCATGGCTACACCTTC.

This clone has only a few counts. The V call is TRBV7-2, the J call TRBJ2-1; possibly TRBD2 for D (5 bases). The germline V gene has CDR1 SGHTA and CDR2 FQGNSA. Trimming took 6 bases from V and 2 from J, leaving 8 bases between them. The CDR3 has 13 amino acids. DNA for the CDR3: TGTGCCAGCAGTACGACTACCTACAATGAGCAGTTCTTC. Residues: CASSTTTYNEQFF.

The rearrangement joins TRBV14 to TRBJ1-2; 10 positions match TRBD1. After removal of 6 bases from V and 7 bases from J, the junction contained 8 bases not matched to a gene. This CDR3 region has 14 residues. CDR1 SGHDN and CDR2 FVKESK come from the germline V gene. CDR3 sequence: CASSRQGAGSGYTF. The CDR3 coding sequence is TGTGCCAGCAGTCGACAGGGGGCTGGGTCTGGCTACACCTTC.

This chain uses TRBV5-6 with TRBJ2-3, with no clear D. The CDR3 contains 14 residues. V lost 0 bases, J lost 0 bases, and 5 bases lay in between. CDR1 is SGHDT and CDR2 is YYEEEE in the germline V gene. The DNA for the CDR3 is TGTGCCAGCAGCTTGGTGTCTAGCACAGATACGCAGTATTTT. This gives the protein CASSLVSSTDTQYF. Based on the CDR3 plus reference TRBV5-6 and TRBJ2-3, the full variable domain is DAGVTQSPTHLIKTRGQQVTLRCSPKSGHDTVSWYQQALGQGPQFIFQYYEEEERQRGNFPDRFSGHQFPNYSSELNVNALLLGDSALYLCASSLVSSTDTQYFGPGTRLTVL.

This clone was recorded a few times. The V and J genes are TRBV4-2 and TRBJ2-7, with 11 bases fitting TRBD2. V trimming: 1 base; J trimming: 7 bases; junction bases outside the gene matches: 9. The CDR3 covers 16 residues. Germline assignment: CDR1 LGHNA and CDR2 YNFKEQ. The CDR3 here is CASSQAPLAGGGEQYF. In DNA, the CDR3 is TGTGCCAGCAGCCAAGCCCCCCTAGCGGGAGGCGGTGAGCAGTACTTC.

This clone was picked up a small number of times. In DNA, the CDR3 is TGTGCCAGCAGCAAGCGGGGTCGGCGGAGAGGTGAGCAGTTCTTC. Protein: CASSKRGRRRGEQFF. The rearrangement links TRBV21-1 to TRBJ2-1; the table names TRBD2, a call not compared with the DNA. TRBV21-1 is flagged as a pseudogene. The CDR3 is 15 amino acids.